These 20 T cell receptor beta chains were sequenced from one sample in a study of OX40 agonist ivuxolimab in advanced cancers. Assay used: immunoSEQ multiplex PCR; TCRdb lists only in-frame clones, some missing. This table has 66,000 or so clones, 80% to 95% appearing once. Here the sequenced sample was CD4+ or CD8+ T cells sorted from blood, taken in a trial of the OX40 agonist ivuxolimab. The receptors shown here come from an adult with an advanced solid tumor such as melanoma, head and neck, liver or kidney cancer.

The chain links TRBV11-3 to TRBJ2-1, with D tentatively TRBD2 (6 bases). Trimming left V 6 bases short and J 2 bases short, with 11 bases between. Germline CDR1 reads SGHNT; CDR2 reads YENEEA. The CDR3 extends over 14 amino acids. The CDR3 nucleotides read TGTGCCAGCAGGATAACTAGCACCTACAATGAGCAGTTCTTC. It yields the protein CASRITSTYNEQFF.

The chain uses TRBV30 and TRBJ1-5, with TRBD1 matching 9 bases. The CDR3 loop spans 17 amino acids. Losses at the gene ends were 5 bases for V and 2 bases for J; bases not matched to a gene: 13. CDR1 and CDR2 from the germline V gene are GTSNPN and SVGIG (reference sequence). The CDR3 protein is CAWGSGQGKFGNQPQHF. As DNA, the CDR3 is TGTGCCTGGGGATCGGGACAGGGAAAATTCGGCAATCAGCCCCAGCATTTT.

This sequence joins TRBV6-5 and TRBJ2-3, with 7 bases that match TRBD2. Germline CDR1 MNHEY, CDR2 SVGAGI. V shed 6 bases and J 0 bases; nucleotides not matched to a gene: 3. CDR3 size: 14 residues. The CDR3 sequence: CASSHGGSTDTQYF. The DNA of the CDR3 is TGTGCCAGCAGCCACGGGGGGAGCACAGATACGCAGTATTTT.

The chain recombines TRBV29-1 with TRBJ2-1; D not certain. Germline-derived CDR1 and CDR2 are SQVTM and ANQGSEA. The length of the CDR3 is 13 residues. Trimming removed 5 bases at V and 3 bases at J, with 11 bases between. CDR3 in DNA: TGCAGCGTTTTCCGGGTCAACTACAATGAGCAGTTCTTC. Translation: CSVFRVNYNEQFF.

This clone was counted once. V usage is TRBV2 and J usage is TRBJ1-2; a weak D match, TRBD1 (6 bases). CDR1 and CDR2 from the germline V gene are SNHLY and FYNNEI. The CDR3 totals 16 residues. The V end lost 0 bases, the J end lost 6 bases, and 17 bases lay between the germline ends. Here the CDR3 reads CASSEARVQGMDGYTF. The CDR3 nucleotides read TGTGCCAGCAGTGAAGCGCGGGTCCAGGGGATGGATGGCTACACCTTC. The whole variable domain, remainder taken from reference TRBV2 and TRBJ1-2, is EPEVTQTPSHQVTQMGQEVILRCVPISNHLYFYWYRQILGQKVEFLVSFYNNEISEKSEIFDDQFSVERPDGSNFTLKIRSTKLEDSAMYFCASSEARVQGMDGYTFGSGTRLTVV.

J is TRBJ2-5 and V is TRBV9, with unresolved D. This CDR3 is 11 amino acids long. The V gene lost 4 bases and the J gene lost 2 bases, with 3 bases spanning the gap. The germline V gene has CDR1 SGDLS and CDR2 YYNGEE. Here the CDR3 DNA reads TGTGCCAGCAGCTCGCAAGAGACCCAGTACTTC. Encoded protein: CASSSQETQYF.

The J gene is TRBJ2-7, the V gene TRBV5-3, with 7 bases that match TRBD2. TRBV5-3 belongs to the ORF category, with a function that is uncertain. The CDR3 covers 14 residues. V shed 8 bases, J shed 2 bases, and the junction held 10 bases outside the gene matches. DNA for the CDR3: TGTGCCAGGCCCGGGGGGACCCTTCCCTACGAGCAGTACTTC. Translating it yields CARPGGTLPYEQYF.

The J gene is TRBJ1-2, the V gene TRBV5-6; possibly TRBD1 for D (6 bases). Looked up from germline, CDR1 is SGHDT and CDR2 is YYEEEE. The CDR3 has 15 amino acids. Trimming removed 0 bases from V and 4 bases from J, with 13 bases in between. The CDR3 bases are TGTGCCAGCAGCTTGGGACAGGTGACAGTCTATGGCTACACCTTC. Its translation: CASSLGQVTVYGYTF.

V is TRBV27 and J is TRBJ1-5; no clear D gene. Germline V lookup: CDR1 MNHEY, CDR2 SMNVEV (reference sequence). Between the trimmed V and J ends, which lost 8 bases and 6 bases, there was a span of 2 bases. This CDR3 region has 9 residues. The DNA of the CDR3 is TGTGCCAGCGGTCAGCCCCAGCATTTT. This translates into CASGQPQHF.

This sequence joins TRBV5-1 and TRBJ2-3; no definite D call. The germline V and J ends were trimmed by 1 base and 2 bases, with 11 bases remaining between them. The germline gives CDR1 SGHRS, CDR2 YFSETQ. This CDR3 spans 15 amino acids. The CDR3 loop is CASSLRIQYTDTQYF. For the CDR3, the DNA is TGCGCCAGCAGCTTGAGGATACAGTACACAGATACGCAGTATTTT.

The chain joins TRBV6-6 to TRBJ2-7; D gene uncertain. This CDR3 spans 12 amino acids. V dropped 5 bases and J dropped 5 bases, with 10 bases sitting between them. CDR1 and CDR2 from the germline V gene are MNHNY and SVGAGI (reference sequence). CDR3 coding DNA: TGTGCCAGCAGTCCCACTGCTAACGAGCAGTACGTC. Translation gives CASSPTANEQYV.

This chain links TRBV27 with TRBJ2-4; 9 positions agree with TRBD2. This CDR3 contains 14 residues. Germline lookup yields CDR1 MNHEY and CDR2 SMNVEV (reference sequence). V shed 2 bases and J 8 bases; nucleotides not matched to a gene: 4. The CDR3 DNA is TGTGCCAGCAGTTTAGTAGCGGGAGTAGACATTCAGTACTTC. This sequence encodes CASSLVAGVDIQYF.

The chain couples TRBV4-2 to TRBJ2-3; 12 positions agree with TRBD2. The CDR3 is made up of 18 amino acids. V dropped 1 base and J dropped 5; count of bases not matched to a gene: 10. The germline V gene has CDR1 LGHNA and CDR2 YNFKEQ. CDR3 sequence (DNA): TGTGCCAGCAGCCAAGCAACACCGACTAGCGGGAGTGGAGATACGCAGTATTTT. Its protein is CASSQATPTSGSGDTQYF.

V is TRBV5-6 and J is TRBJ1-3; D remains ambiguous. The CDR3 consists of 17 residues. V gave up 4 bases and J gave up 0 bases, with 17 bases separating them. Germline CDR1 SGHDT, CDR2 YYEEEE. The CDR3, as DNA: TGTGCCAGCAGCCCCAACCTTGGCCAATACTCTGGAAACACCATATATTTT. It translates to CASSPNLGQYSGNTIYF.

The chain is built from TRBV28 and TRBJ1-2; 9 positions match TRBD1. Germline loops: CDR1 MDHEN, CDR2 SYDVKM. CDR3 size: 16 residues. Trimming cost V 6 bases and J 2 bases; bases outside gene matches: 10. The CDR3 sequence: CASSALTGGENYGYTF. CDR3 bases: TGTGCCAGCAGCGCCCTGACAGGGGGAGAGAACTATGGCTACACCTTC.

V gene TRBV5-1 combines with J gene TRBJ2-3; D gene uncertain. This CDR3 is built from 14 residues. V lost 2 bases and J 6 bases, leaving 13 bases between the germline ends. The germline CDR1 and CDR2 sequences are SGHRS and YFSETQ. CDR3 region: CASSFERVGDTQYF. Written as DNA, the CDR3 is TGCGCCAGCAGCTTTGAGCGCGTGGGCGATACGCAGTATTTT.

V usage is TRBV13 and J usage is TRBJ1-6, with D perhaps matching TRBD1 (5 bases). This CDR3 has 16 residues. Germline loops: CDR1 PRHDT, CDR2 FYEKMQ (reference sequence). V was clipped by 0 bases and J by 4 bases, with 10 bases between them. CDR3 nucleotide sequence: TGTGCCAGCAGCTTAGGAGGGGCAGGGTATAATTCACCCCTCCACTTT. Translation gives CASSLGGAGYNSPLHF.

The chain recombines TRBV4-1 with TRBJ2-2; 11 positions agree with TRBD2. The V segment lost 8 bases and the J segment 2 bases; nucleotides outside the gene matches: 7. Germline CDR1 reads MGHRA; CDR2 reads YSYEKL. CDR3 length: 16 residues. CDR3 residues: CASSYRLAGNTGELFF. The CDR3 nucleotides are TGCGCCAGCTCCTACCGACTAGCGGGAAACACCGGGGAGCTGTTTTTT.

This chain connects TRBV4-3 to TRBJ2-3; the match to TRBD2 covers 8 bases. Germline V gives CDR1 LGHNA, CDR2 YSLEER. This CDR3 contains 17 residues. The ends lost 0 bases at V and 3 bases at J; junction bases unmatched: 8. The CDR3 DNA is TGCGCCAGCAGCCAAGAAAGAGCTAGCGGGTTTACAGATACGCAGTATTTT. Residues: CASSQERASGFTDTQYF.

The chain links TRBV29-1 to TRBJ1-1; the D gene is possibly TRBD1 (5 bases). Germline V gene lookup returns CDR1 SQVTM and CDR2 ANQGSEA. The V gene lost 6 bases and the J gene lost 1 base, with 9 bases spanning the gap. The CDR3 has 12 amino acids. CDR3 region: CSVPGGNTEAFF. The CDR3 DNA reads TGCAGCGTCCCTGGGGGGAACACTGAAGCTTTCTTT.